This TCR beta chain was retrieved from a study of graft-versus-host responses after intestinal transplantation. Study as a whole: Recipients uniformly received anti-thymocyte globulin induction, followed by tacrolimus and steroids for about 3 years.

Findings and limits, study-wide: Where graft-donor T cell macrochimerism was present, patients had high graft-versus-host to host-versus-graft clonal ratios in allografts. Researchers found GvH clones in recipient marrow, and some showed up first in ileum or blood.

Assay used: immunoSEQ multiplex PCR; TCRdb lists only in-frame clones, some missing. Here the sample spans about 63,000 clones, about nine tenths being singletons. Intraepithelial plus lamina propria lymphocytes were released by processing graft tissue. V was trimmed by 5 bases and J by 3 bases, leaving 20 bases between them. CDR1 is MDHEN and CDR2 is SYDVKM in the germline V gene. The CDR3 is 17 residues long. On this clone: Its cognate antigen is unknown.

The input for sequencing was ileum tissue, taken approximately 56 weeks after transplant. The J gene is TRBJ1-5, the V gene TRBV28, with a weak D call TRBD1 (5 bases). The sequence was obtained from a human patient who received an intestinal transplant, so some T cells may come from the graft donor. DNA of the CDR3: TGTGCCAGCAGTACCTACTACCCCTCAGGGACCAATCAGCCCCAGCATTTT. It encodes CASSTYYPSGTNQPQHF.